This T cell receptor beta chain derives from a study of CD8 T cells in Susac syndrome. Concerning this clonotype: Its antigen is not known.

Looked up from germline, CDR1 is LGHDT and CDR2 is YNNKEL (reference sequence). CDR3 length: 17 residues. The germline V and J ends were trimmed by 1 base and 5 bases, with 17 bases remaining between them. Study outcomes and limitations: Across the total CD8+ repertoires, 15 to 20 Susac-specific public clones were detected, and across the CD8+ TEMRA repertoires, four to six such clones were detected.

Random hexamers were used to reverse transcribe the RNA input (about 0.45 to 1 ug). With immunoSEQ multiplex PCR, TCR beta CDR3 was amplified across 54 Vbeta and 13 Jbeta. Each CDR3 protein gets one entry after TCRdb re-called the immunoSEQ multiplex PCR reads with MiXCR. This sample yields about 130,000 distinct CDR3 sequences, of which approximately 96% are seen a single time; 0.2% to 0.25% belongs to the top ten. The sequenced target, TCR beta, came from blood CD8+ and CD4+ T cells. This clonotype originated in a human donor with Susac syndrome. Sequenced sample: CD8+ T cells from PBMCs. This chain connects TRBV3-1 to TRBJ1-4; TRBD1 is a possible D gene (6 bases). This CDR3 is CASSQVYQGLGNEKLFF. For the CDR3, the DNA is TGTGCCAGCAGCCAAGTTTATCAGGGGCTAGGGAATGAAAAACTGTTTTTT.